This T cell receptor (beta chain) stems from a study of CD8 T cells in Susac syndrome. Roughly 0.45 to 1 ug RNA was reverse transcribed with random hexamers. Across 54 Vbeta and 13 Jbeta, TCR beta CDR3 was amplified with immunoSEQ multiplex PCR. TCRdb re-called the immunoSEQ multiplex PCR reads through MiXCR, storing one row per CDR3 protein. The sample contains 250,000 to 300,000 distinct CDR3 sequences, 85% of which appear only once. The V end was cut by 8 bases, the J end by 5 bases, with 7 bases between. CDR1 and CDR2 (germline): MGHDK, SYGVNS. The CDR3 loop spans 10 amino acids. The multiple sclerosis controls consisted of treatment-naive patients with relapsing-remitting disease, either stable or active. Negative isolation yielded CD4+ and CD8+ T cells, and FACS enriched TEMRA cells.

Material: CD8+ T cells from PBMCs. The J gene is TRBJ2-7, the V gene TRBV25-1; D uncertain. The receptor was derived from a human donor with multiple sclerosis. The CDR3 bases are TGTGCCAGCGCGTCCCACGAGCAGTACTTC. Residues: CASASHEQYF.